A selection of T cell receptor beta chains follows, all from one sample in a study of cytomegalovirus exposure and HLA in healthy donors. Profiling relied on immunoSEQ multiplex PCR, and the TCRdb table lists in-frame clones only, not all of them. The table records over 150,000 clones, about 65% of them present only once. The sample was PBMCs. Receptor source: a woman aged 25 to 45 in good health and CMV-seronegative. CDR3s include the opening cysteine and the closing phenylalanine or tryptophan. A D gene is named only where the DNA matches it firmly. Clone sizes are given selectively: once, few, many, or a class where the clone is expanded.

TRBV14	TRBD1	NA	TRBJ1-1	TGTGCCAGCAGTCATACAGGGGGCGCGGATGAAGCTTTCTTT	CASSHTGGADEAFF
TRBV6-4	NA	once	TRBJ2-3	TGTGCCAGCTCGCCTACCTCTAGCACAGATACGCAGTATTTT	CASSPTSSTDTQYF
TRBV19	NA	NA	TRBJ2-1	TGTGCCAGTAGTATAGTCGCGGGTTCGGGCAATGAGCAGTTCTTC	CASSIVAGSGNEQFF
TRBV15	TRBD1	NA	TRBJ1-3	TGTGCCACCAGCTCTCGACAGGGAGGCTCTGGAAACACCATATATTTT	CATSSRQGGSGNTIYF
TRBV27	NA	NA	TRBJ2-1	TGTGCCAGTCGCCTCCAGGGGTATAACTACAATGAGCAGTTCTTC	CASRLQGYNYNEQFF
TRBV29-1	NA	NA	TRBJ2-4	TGCAGCTCGACGGGAGTCAATGGGAACATTCAGTACTTC	CSSTGVNGNIQYF
TRBV4-3	NA	NA	TRBJ1-4	TGCGCCAGCAGCCAAGATCTATCTAGTACCATTAATGAAAAACTGTTTTTT	CASSQDLSSTINEKLFF
TRBV7-3	TRBD1	NA	TRBJ2-6	TGTGCCAGCAGCTCCGGACAGGGAACCAACGTCCTGACTTTC	CASSSGQGTNVLTF
TRBV30	TRBD2	once	TRBJ2-7	TGTGCCTGGAGTTCGGCGGGAGGTACCCACGAGCAGTACTTC	CAWSSAGGTHEQYF
TRBV28	TRBD2	NA	TRBJ2-1	TGTGCCAGCAGGGGGGACTTTAGCGGGCCCTACAATGAGCAGTTCTTC	CASRGDFSGPYNEQFF
TRBV7-2	TRBD1	NA	TRBJ1-2	TGTGCCAGCAGCTCCTACACCGGGACAGATCTATATGGCTACACCTTC	CASSSYTGTDLYGYTF
TRBV4-3	TRBD2	NA	TRBJ2-5	TGCGCCAGCAGCCTATTAGCGGGGGGCCTCCAAGAGACCCAGTACTTC	CASSLLAGGLQETQYF
TRBV10-3	TRBD2	NA	TRBJ2-3	TGTGCCATCAGTGGGGGACTACACACAGATACGCAGTATTTT	CAISGGLHTDTQYF
TRBV10-3	NA	NA	TRBJ1-2	TGTGCCATCAGCTCGACACAGGAAATCTATGGCTACACCTTC	CAISSTQEIYGYTF
TRBV6-6	NA	NA	TRBJ1-4	TGTGCCAGCAGACAGTCCGACAGCCGTGAAAAACTGTTTTTT	CASRQSDSREKLFF
TRBV28	TRBD2	NA	TRBJ2-2	TGTGCCAGCACCCCGGGAGGGGGAATGAACACCGGGGAGCTGTTTTTT	CASTPGGGMNTGELFF
TRBV4-2	NA	NA	TRBJ2-3	TGTGCCAGCAGCCAAGATTTGAGCCAGGGAAGAGATACGCAGTATTTT	CASSQDLSQGRDTQYF
TRBV5-4	TRBD2	NA	TRBJ2-1	TGTGCCAGCAGCCTACCAGCGGGGGGCTTGTACAATGGGCAGTTCTTC	CASSLPAGGLYNGQFF